This T cell receptor beta chain is from a study of T cell repertoires in cytomegalovirus infection. Study-level points and caveats: CMV carriers having the relevant HLA were flagged by cumulative public TCR beta family frequency.

This clonotype was seen repeatedly, ten times or more. Its specificity is not known. The V end lost 3 bases, the J end lost 4 bases, and 13 bases lay between the germline ends. CDR1 and CDR2 (germline): MDHEN, SYDVKM. This CDR3 spans 14 amino acids. TCRdb re-analysed the reads in MiXCR, keeping a single row per CDR3 protein. The sample lists under 90,000 distinct CDR3 sequences, 22% seen once, with roughly 79% in the top ten. The sequencing input was PBMCs, sequenced either directly or after in vitro stimulation (not recorded which). V usage is TRBV28 and J usage is TRBJ2-7; perhaps D is TRBD1 or TRBD2 (5 bases each). The receptor comes from a human donor in good health (CMV status not recorded). Some clones in this sample may be carry-over from other donors' samples. As DNA, the CDR3 is TGTGCCAGCAGTTTCGCCCGGGGCCCTTACGAGCAGTACTTC. Its protein is CASSFARGPYEQYF.